The clone carrying this T cell receptor (beta chain) was found many times. This entry is derived from a study of regulatory T cells in long-lasting Graves disease. Time point given: persistent/refractory GD, antithyroid drugs over 5 years with positive TRAb. Making the TCR library involved RNA that had been extracted from PBMCs. Construction of TCR beta libraries relied on iRepertoire HTBI primers and on Arm-PCR targeting CDR3 regions. TCRdb recomputed calls from the multiplex PCR reads with MiXCR, one row per CDR3 protein. The sample consists of hundreds of thousands of distinct CDR3 sequences, less than 25% of them appearing once. Germline V gives CDR1 SGHTA, CDR2 FQGNSA. V was trimmed by 1 base and J by 3 bases, leaving 3 bases between them. CDR3 size: 13 residues.

Material: peripheral blood mononuclear cells (PBMCs), obtained when the disease was refractory, from a patient treated with antithyroid drugs. The receptor was derived from a female donor with Graves disease. The chain recombines TRBV7-2 with TRBJ1-4; the D is unclear. CDR3 DNA sequence: TGTGCCAGCAGCTTAGTGGCTAATGAAAAACTGTTTTTT. It specifies CASSLVANEKLFF.